Listed here are 3 T cell receptor beta chains from one sample, sequenced in a study of shared clonotypes between healthy human individuals (dated by TCRdb to 2018 to 2020). Library creation used the immunoSEQ multiplex PCR assay. Not all clones reach the TCRdb copy of this immuneACCESS table, which keeps in-frame sequences only. Checked studies attribute under half of the gap to unresolved V genes and leave the rest unexplained. For this sample the table gives some 2,500,000 clones, of which roughly 93% were detected only once. 0.36% of the sample belongs to the ten largest clones. Material: naive CD4+ T cells from PBMCs. The cell subset or site label corresponds to: CD45RA+ positively selected. The receptors derive from a man between 18 and 35 years old in good health. Some clones in this sample may be carry-over from other donors' samples.

The chain employs TRBV19 and TRBJ1-1; D is unresolved. The CDR3 consists of 14 residues. The germline V gene has CDR1 LNHDA and CDR2 SQIVND (reference sequence). Trimming pared 7 bases from V and 1 base from J, leaving 13 bases between. In DNA, the CDR3 is TGTGCCAGTACCCAGAGGATGGCGAACACTGAAGCTTTCTTT. Its protein product is CASTQRMANTEAFF.

The chain is built from TRBV7-2 and TRBJ2-2, with a weak D call TRBD2 (6 bases). CDR1 and CDR2 from the germline V gene are SGHTA and FQGNSA. Deletions cut 3 bases from V and 4 bases from J, with 12 bases between. This CDR3 is 15 amino acids long. The CDR3 loop is CASSLVTSVTGELFF. CDR3 DNA sequence: TGTGCCAGCAGCTTGGTGACTAGTGTCACCGGGGAGCTGTTTTTT.

The gene calls are TRBV10-1 and TRBJ2-1, with 9 bases lining up with TRBD1. Germline V gene sequence: CDR1 WNHNN, CDR2 SYGVQD (reference sequence). With V trimmed by 2 bases and J by 6 bases, 2 bases remained unmatched. This CDR3 has 14 amino acids. The CDR3 nucleotides read TGCGCCAGCAGTGAGGGACAGGGGACCAATGAGCAGTTCTTC. Its protein is CASSEGQGTNEQFF.